This paragraph reports one TCR beta chain. No antigen is known for it. This sample is part of a study of cytomegalovirus exposure and HLA in healthy donors. PCR primers comprised 60 Vbeta and 13 Jbeta primers. The assay was immunoSEQ multiplex PCR, and TCRdb's table has in-frame clones only and misses some. The sample has roughly 84,000 clones, about 78% seen once. General observations from the study: Upon later analysis, HLA-associated TCR beta chains proved more clonally expanded than other, equally common chains. Association of 17,000 or so TCR beta sequences with HLA alleles was found at 0.05 false discovery rate in a later analysis.

The length of the CDR3 is 18 residues. Germline trimming cut 1 base from V and 0 bases from J; bases unmatched to any gene: 9. The V gene's germline CDR1 is MGHRA and CDR2 YSYEKL. The sequence derives from a male donor in good health and CMV-seropositive. The chain is built from TRBV4-1 and TRBJ2-4; the match to TRBD2 covers 7 bases. The material sequenced was PBMCs. CDR3 nucleotides: TGCGCCAGCAGCCAAGGACTAGCTCGGGGGTTAGCCAAAAACATTCAGTACTTC. Translation gives CASSQGLARGLAKNIQYF.